This T cell receptor (beta chain) came from a study of OX40 agonist ivuxolimab in advanced cancers. Study overall: It was permissible to have had prior anti-PD-1, anti-PD-L1 or anti-CTLA-4 therapy, and approximately 38% had some.

The assay was immunoSEQ multiplex PCR, and TCRdb's table has in-frame clones only and misses some. The table includes 90,000 to 120,000 clones, around 90% detected once. Overall study findings and caveats: Clonal expansion from baseline to week 6 occurred in both CD4+ and CD8+ T cells.

Exclusion of a patient followed from autoimmune disease history or systemic immunosuppression. Germline V lookup: CDR1 LNHDA, CDR2 SQIVND (reference sequence). CDR3 size: 14 residues. With 5 bases removed from V and 5 bases from J, the gap between germline ends came to 13 bases. With respect to this clone: The antigen is unknown.

This material consisted of CD4+ or CD8+ T cells sorted from blood, taken in a trial of the OX40 agonist ivuxolimab. The rearrangement joins TRBV19 to TRBJ2-1; a possible D gene is TRBD1 (6 bases). This sequence was found in an adult with an advanced solid tumor such as melanoma, head and neck, liver or kidney cancer. The CDR3 DNA is TGTGCCAGTAGTCCCGTGACAGGAAACAATGAGCAGTTCTTC. Its protein product is CASSPVTGNNEQFF. Based on the CDR3 plus reference TRBV19 and TRBJ2-1, the full variable domain is DGGITQSPKYLFRKEGQNVTLSCEQNLNHDAMYWYRQDPGQGLRLIYYSQIVNDFQKGDIAEGYSVSREKKESFPLTVTSAQKNPTAFYLCASSPVTGNNEQFFGPGTRLTVL.